This T cell receptor (beta chain) is drawn from a study of T cell changes during pregnancy in multiple sclerosis. There are 15 residues in the CDR3. V was pared by 1 base and J by 1 base, with 5 bases between. Germline V gene sequence: CDR1 MDHEN, CDR2 SYDVKM. Produced via immunoSEQ multiplex PCR; TCRdb's table is partial and in-frame only. The sample shows tens of thousands of clones, roughly 91% of them seen only once. This specimen consisted of CD4+ T cells from peripheral blood mononuclear cells, obtained in the second trimester of pregnancy. The V and J genes are TRBV28 and TRBJ2-6, with D unclear. This receptor was taken from a female donor with multiple sclerosis, enrolled in a pregnancy study. The DNA of the CDR3 is TGTGCCAGCAGTTTATCGGTTTCTGGGGCCAACGTCCTGACTTTC. Amino acids: CASSLSVSGANVLTF.